This TCR beta chain was obtained from a study of cytomegalovirus exposure and HLA in healthy donors. General study results and limits: Later on, an analysis tied under 20,000 TCR beta sequences to HLA alleles at 0.05 false discovery rate. Sequencing had likely introduced a cluster of highly shared sequence variants as an artifact. In the analysis, some V segments, TRBV6-2 and TRBV6-3 included, were excluded as indistinguishable.

When sampled, the donors appeared nominally healthy, though they likely had unrecorded immune exposures. Germline values: CDR1 MDHEN, CDR2 SYDVKM. V gave up 9 bases and J gave up 3 bases; unmatched junction bases: 5. CDR3 length: 14 amino acids. Points on this clone: Its antigen is undetermined.

60 Vbeta and 13 Jbeta primers were used in PCR. TCRdb keeps only in-frame clones here, not all; method: immunoSEQ multiplex PCR. In all, the sample yields about 130,000 clones. The receptor's source is a woman aged 60-70 years in good health and CMV-seronegative. The sequenced sample was PBMCs. The gene calls are TRBV28 and TRBJ1-2; 12 bases fit TRBD1. CDR3 amino acids: CASWGTGGYYGYTF. CDR3 bases: TGTGCCAGTTGGGGGACAGGGGGCTACTATGGCTACACCTTC.